Below are 5 T cell receptor beta chains sequenced from a single sample in a study of blood T cell repertoires in COVID-19. Measured with immunoSEQ multiplex PCR; TCRdb has only the in-frame clones, and not every one. The sample lists hundreds of thousands of clones, over 80% occurring once. What was sequenced was PBMCs or T cells enriched from blood (not recorded which). The receptors here all came from a woman aged 40 to 50 who had recovered from COVID-19.

This clone was counted between two and nine times. V and J are TRBV5-6 and TRBJ2-5; TRBD1 matches 8 bases. Germline assignment: CDR1 SGHDT and CDR2 YYEEEE. The junction had 16 bases not matched to a gene; V was cut back by 5 bases and J by 4 bases. The CDR3 is 17 residues long. CDR3 bases: TGTGCCAGCAGTACCGGGACAGGCCGATCCTGGGGAGAGACCCAGTACTTC. It translates to CASSTGTGRSWGETQYF.

J is TRBJ1-1 and V is TRBV14; 11 positions agree with TRBD1. The CDR3 extends over 16 amino acids. Trimming at V came to 1 base and at J to 1 base, leaving 2 bases not matched to a gene. CDR1 and CDR2 from the germline V gene are SGHDN and FVKESK. This CDR3 reads CASSQGGQGANTEAFF. CDR3 DNA sequence: TGTGCCAGCAGCCAAGGCGGACAGGGGGCGAACACTGAAGCTTTCTTT.

The V gene is TRBV28, the J gene TRBJ1-4; 7 bases match TRBD1. CDR1 and CDR2 (germline): MDHEN, SYDVKM. V lost 6 bases, J lost 4 bases, and 8 bases stayed unmatched. The CDR3 sequence is 15 residues long. In DNA form, the CDR3 reads TGTGCCAGCAGGCTAGCAGGGGGTAATAATGAAAAACTGTTTTTT. This sequence encodes CASRLAGGNNEKLFF.

This sequence joins TRBV7-9 and TRBJ1-1, with TRBD1 matching 7 bases. CDR3 length: 14 residues. V trimming: 4 bases; J trimming: 3 bases; junction bases outside the gene matches: 5. Germline-derived CDR1 and CDR2 are SEHNR and FQNEAQ (reference sequence). The CDR3 protein is CASSSYQGDTEAFF. CDR3 DNA sequence: TGTGCCAGCAGCTCCTACCAGGGGGACACTGAAGCTTTCTTT.

This clone was observed a few times. This chain connects TRBV30 to TRBJ2-3; D is perhaps TRBD2 (6 bases). The germline V gene encodes CDR1 GTSNPN and CDR2 SVGIG (reference sequence). With 2 bases removed from V and 1 base from J, the gap between germline ends came to 7 bases. The CDR3 length is 13 residues. The CDR3 protein is CAWSTGGTDTQYF. The CDR3 DNA follows: TGTGCCTGGAGTACGGGAGGCACAGATACGCAGTATTTT.